This TCR beta chain came from a study of shared clonotypes between healthy human individuals (dated by TCRdb to the early 2020s). Regarding the research as a whole: A few men and a couple of women, aged 18 to 49 years, made up the cohort. For each donor, three plates each were used for CD4 naive and CD4 memory, two plates were used for CD8 naive, and one plate was used for CD8 memory. The study deeply sequenced blood TCR repertoires of about 5 healthy adults to estimate repertoire size and the extent of clonotype sharing between individuals. To increase sequencing depth and limit assay-specific biases, TCR repertoire library preparation and sequencing were carried out by different laboratories using diverse techniques. Between about 0.8 and 9.5 billion PBMCs per donor were obtained by leukapheresis.

Donors were healthy HIV-negative adults with no recently reported acute infections or vaccinations. Only Caucasian adults living in Nashville, Tennessee, USA were represented among the donors. CD4+ T cells were enriched by magnetic negative selection; naive cells were then positively selected on CD45RA, and the negative fraction formed the memory subset. Blood was collected by leukapheresis, and PBMCs were isolated by Ficoll-Histopaque density gradient centrifugation and then cryopreserved in liquid nitrogen vapor phase. Analytical flow cytometry was used to check the purity and quantity of each magnetically sorted T cell population. From each sorted fraction, genomic DNA was isolated and quantified by UV absorbance on a Nanodrop 2000c. Using the deep immunoSEQ assay, multiplex PCR amplified TCR CDR3 regions from genomic DNA. Extracted genomic DNA from each cell subset was distributed evenly across all wells of several immunoSEQ 96-well plates, and each plate was treated as a replicate. Each replicate PCR for sorted subsets received roughly 200 ng genomic DNA, equal to about 30,000 T cell genomes. The purified libraries were quantified using a Qubit 3.0 fluorometer, sized with a Bioanalyzer 2100, and then quantified again using the KAPA Library Quantification kit. Every immunoSEQ 96-well plate was sequenced on a dedicated single-read 150-cycle Illumina NextSeq 550 flow cell. The study's own analysis went as follows. Because the immunoSEQ output held only junctional sequences and lacked quality scores, the filtering could not match the filtering applied to full-length reads. To assign V/J genes and CDR3, sequences were annotated against IMGT germline references using PyIR, a Python wrapper for IgBLAST v1.9. Any read was removed if the V/J assignment was weak (E-value above 1e-6), the CDR3 was missing, or the read contained stop codons, out-of-frame junctions, or ambiguous translated residues. A V3J clonotype was defined by an identical inferred V gene, J gene, and CDR3 amino acid sequence. To compute the percentage overlap between repertoires, the number of shared unique clonotypes was divided by the size of the smaller repertoire. Richness of each repertoire was evaluated using RTK rarefaction, the Chao1 estimator, and Recon v2.1 estimates of unobserved clonotypes. Generation probabilities were computed with OLGA for all TCRbeta clonotypes obtained by the gDNA method from several donors. TCRdb provides this immuneACCESS table in a form limited to in-frame rearrangements. Some clones are lacking; in checked studies, under half of them reflect an unresolved V gene, and why the rest are absent is not known. V and J calls plus clone size are reproduced from that table; the DNA served to infer D and trimming. Counted in this sample were over a million clones; approximately 97% of them appeared once. The leading ten clones occupy roughly 1.2% of the sample.

General findings and caveats noted by the study authors: Because the study included a small number of donors, the genetic and exposure-history diversity represented was limited. Pairwise subsampling led to the expectation that sequencing depth would affect the degree of clonotype sharing among donors. When a handful of donors were compared, the shared fraction of clonotypes was around 5% for naive CD4, around 3.5% for naive CD8, 2.3% for memory CD4, and under 0.5% for memory CD8. Compared with non-shared clonotypes, the clonotypes found in all four sorted-subset donors had higher generation probabilities. Rarefaction of sorted-subset datasets indicated incomplete sequencing despite the large sequencing depth. Estimated clonotype richness was generally larger for naive than for memory subsets. Sampling was restricted to blood, and TCR repertoires in tissues likely differ from the TCR repertoires found in blood.

Measured from the cysteine to the phenylalanine, the CDR3 is 14 residues long. Of all the DNA, just the CDR3 is kept, 42 bases in frame from base 1. CDR1 and CDR2 (MDHEN, SYDVKM) derive from the germline V gene. The germline ends are 12 bases apart after V is trimmed by 6 bases and J by 3 bases. In its sample, this clone was seen once. The specificity of this receptor is unknown. Base qualities are missing; no much larger clone stands one base away. The chain uses TRBV28 and TRBJ1-5; matching of 5 bases hints at TRBD1 as the D gene. Sequences were obtained from naive CD4+ T cells sorted from blood. Reading the label with the study, this specimen's cell subset or site is: CD45RA+ positively selected. This receptor was identified in a man under 40 in good health. The CDR3 amino acid sequence is: CASRPQGNNQPQHF. In nucleotide form, the sequence is TGTGCCAGCAGACCTCAGGGTAACAATCAGCCCCAGCATTTT.